This T cell receptor beta chain stems from a study of T cell responses to AZD1222 COVID-19 vaccine. Study-wide results and caveats: Epitopes outside B.1.351 and B.1.1.7 mutated regions reportedly drew nearly half of spike TCRs.

The junction had 12 bases not matched to a gene; V was cut back by 4 bases and J by 6 bases. The length of the CDR3 is 15 residues. CDR1 and CDR2 (germline): MGHRA, YSYEKL. The method was immunoSEQ multiplex PCR; TCRdb's version includes in-frame clones alone and lacks a portion of them. The sample shows more than 140,000 clones, just over 90% of them seen only once. Regarding this clone: Its antigen is unknown.

The gene calls are TRBV4-1 and TRBJ2-7; 7 bases are shared with TRBD1. The source is an adult in good health. The specimen was peripheral blood, collected on day 0 of MenACWY control vaccination. The CDR3 DNA reads as TGCGCCAGCAGCCGAACCGGGACAGATCGCGGCGAGCAGTACTTC. Amino acid sequence: CASSRTGTDRGEQYF.